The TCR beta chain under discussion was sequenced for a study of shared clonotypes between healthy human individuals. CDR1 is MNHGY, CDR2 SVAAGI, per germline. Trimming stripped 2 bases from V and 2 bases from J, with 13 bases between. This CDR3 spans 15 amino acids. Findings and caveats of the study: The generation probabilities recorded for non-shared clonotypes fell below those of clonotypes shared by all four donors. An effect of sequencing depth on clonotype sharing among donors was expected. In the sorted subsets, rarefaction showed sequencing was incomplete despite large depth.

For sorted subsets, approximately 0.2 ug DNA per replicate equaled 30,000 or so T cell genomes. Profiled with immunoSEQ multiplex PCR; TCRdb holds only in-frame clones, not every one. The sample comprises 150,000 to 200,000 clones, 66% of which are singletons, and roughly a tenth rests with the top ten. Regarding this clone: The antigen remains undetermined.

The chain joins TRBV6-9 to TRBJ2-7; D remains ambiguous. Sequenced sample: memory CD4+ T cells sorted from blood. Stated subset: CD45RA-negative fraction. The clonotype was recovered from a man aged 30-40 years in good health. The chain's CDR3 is CASSYGGRRPYEQYF. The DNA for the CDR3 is TGTGCCAGCAGTTATGGTGGCAGAAGACCCTACGAGCAGTACTTC.